Detailed here is one TCR beta chain. The target of this receptor is not known. No qualities accompany the bases; no much larger clone lies one base away. This entry comes from a study of OX40 agonist ivuxolimab in advanced cancers. Study-level background: Ivuxolimab was an agonistic, fully human IgG2 monoclonal antibody directed against OX40 (CD134), a costimulatory receptor. Intravenous ivuxolimab was administered to patients every 2 weeks at six dose levels: 0.01, 0.1, 0.3, 1.5, 3 and 10 mg/kg. Among the roughly 50 dose-escalation patients, approximately 20 had hepatocellular carcinoma, 15 melanoma, 9 renal cell carcinoma and 9 head and neck cancer. In the dose-escalation cohort, 82.7% of patients were male, and the mean age was around 60 years, with a range of roughly 20 to 85. Prior anti-PD-1, anti-PD-L1 or anti-CTLA-4 therapy was permitted, and checkpoint inhibitors had been received by roughly 42% of dose-escalation patients. Partial responses occurred in three dose-escalation patients, of whom one had hepatocellular carcinoma and two had cutaneous melanoma. Peripheral TCRbeta sequencing was intended to test whether TCR sequence diversity was altered and clonal T-cell expansion was caused by ivuxolimab. The paper reports the monotherapy dose-escalation portion (N of about 54 patients) of the phase I ivuxolimab trial. Paper-wide results and their limitations: After ivuxolimab, CD8+ T cells had more expanded clones than CD4+ T cells on average. Low levels of normalized T-cell clonal expansion were also seen in some patients who did not respond. At doses of 0.1 to 3.0 mg/kg, clonal expansion of both CD4+ and CD8+ T cells in blood was seen between baseline and week 6. The antigen specificity of the clonally expanded peripheral T cells was not determined. In partial responders in the 0.1-3.0 mg/kg groups, normalized peripheral clonal expansion was found to be among the lowest, especially among CD8+ T cells.

For sequencing of the TCRbeta CDR3 region, genomic DNA was extracted from the sorted cells. The immunoSEQ Assay was used to sequence the TCRbeta CDR3 regions. TCRdb retrieved this table from immuneACCESS and kept in-frame rearrangements only. Not all clones are present; in checked studies, unresolved V genes account for under half, and no reason is known for the remainder. This sample is represented by about 34,000 clones; about four fifths of them were singletons. Over 2.5% of the sample rests with the top ten. The germline V gene gives CDR1 as ENHRY and CDR2 as SYGVKD. From the cysteine up to the phenylalanine, the CDR3 has a length of 14 residues. Just CDR3 DNA is preserved here, 42 bases in frame from base 1. V has 6 bases trimmed and J has 4 bases trimmed; junction bases matching no gene number 3. The trial excluded patients who had a history of autoimmune disease or were on systemic immunosuppression. Peripheral blood for TCR sequencing was drawn from every dose cohort at baseline, at cycle 4 day 1 and at cycle 7 day 1. The samples were taken from a phase I, first-in-human, multicenter, open-label dose-escalation trial of ivuxolimab. The trial enrolled adults with locally advanced or metastatic head and neck squamous cell, hepatocellular, melanoma or renal cell carcinoma. Before TCR sequencing, CD4+ T cells and CD8+ T cells from peripheral blood were sorted into separate populations.

The TCR comes from an adult with an advanced solid tumor such as melanoma, head and neck, liver or kidney cancer. The chain is assembled from TRBV10-3 and TRBJ2-3; 11 bases in between match TRBD2. Here the sequenced sample was CD4+ or CD8+ T cells sorted from blood, taken in a trial of the OX40 agonist ivuxolimab. CDR3 reads: CAIRGLAEPDTQYF. The DNA sequence is given as TGTGCCATCAGGGGACTAGCGGAGCCAGATACGCAGTATTTT.